A selection of T cell receptor beta chains follows, all from one sample in a study of blood T cell repertoires in COVID-19. Profiled with immunoSEQ multiplex PCR; TCRdb holds only in-frame clones, not every one. The table lists tens of thousands of clones, roughly four fifths of them singletons. Sequencing used peripheral blood. These receptors all stem from a man older than 75 with acute or convalescent COVID-19. The CDR3 runs from the conserved cysteine through the conserved F or W. Fields, in order: J gene, clone size, D gene, V gene, CDR3 protein, CDR3 DNA. A D gene is named only where the DNA matches it firmly. Clone size appears in some rows only: once, few, many, or a class for an expanded clone.

>TRBJ2-2|once|TRBD2|TRBV3-1/TRBV3-2
CASTRTGGRSGELFF
TGTGCCAGCACAAGGACGGGGGGGCGTAGCGGGGAGCTGTTTTTT
>TRBJ2-2|-|TRBD1|TRBV7-9
CASAPQPGQGRKGAGELFF
TGTGCCAGCGCGCCCCAACCGGGACAGGGCCGAAAAGGGGCCGGGGAGCTGTTTTTT
>TRBJ1-6|-|-|TRBV28
CASSPGTPYNSPLHF
TGTGCCAGCAGCCCCGGGACACCCTATAATTCACCCCTCCACTTT
>TRBJ1-2|-|-|TRBV19
CASSMLGASGYTF
TGTGCCAGTAGTATGTTGGGAGCTAGTGGCTACACCTTC
>TRBJ1-1|once|-|TRBV11-3
CASSLSSGGNTEAFF
TGTGCCAGCAGCTTATCAAGTGGCGGGAACACTGAAGCTTTCTTT
>TRBJ2-1|-|TRBD1|TRBV5-4
CASSDRQGPDNEQFF
TGTGCCAGCAGCGACCGACAGGGACCCGACAATGAGCAGTTCTTC
>TRBJ1-1|-|-|TRBV27
CASSLQGRNTEAFF
TGTGCCAGCAGTCTGCAGGGGAGAAACACTGAAGCTTTCTTT
>TRBJ2-7|once|-|TRBV18
CASSWAWGVYEQYF
TGTGCCAGCTCGTGGGCTTGGGGGGTCTACGAGCAGTACTTC
>TRBJ1-5|-|TRBD1|TRBV18
CASSQGAGNQPQHF
TGTGCCAGCTCCCAGGGGGCGGGCAATCAGCCCCAGCATTTT
>TRBJ2-3|-|-|TRBV6-5
CASSWGRGGERMQYF
TGTGCCAGCAGTTGGGGACGGGGCGGGGAGAGGATGCAGTATTTT
>TRBJ1-5|-|TRBD1|TRBV5-1
CASSLLGQGAGQPQHF
TGCGCCAGCAGCTTACTAGGACAGGGGGCTGGGCAGCCCCAGCATTTT
>TRBJ1-5|-|TRBD1|TRBV2
CASSSDRQQPQHF
TGTGCCAGCAGTTCGGACAGGCAGCAGCCCCAGCATTTT
>TRBJ1-2|-|TRBD1|TRBV6-5
CASSYSGYRGSRGYTF
TGTGCCAGCAGTTACTCCGGGTACAGGGGTTCTCGAGGCTACACCTTC
>TRBJ1-3|once|TRBD1|TRBV7-9
CASSLGDRASPPGNTIYF
TGTGCCAGCAGCTTAGGGGACAGGGCTTCCCCCCCTGGAAACACCATATATTTT
>TRBJ2-6|-|-|TRBV3-1/TRBV3-2
CASSPPSSGANVLTF
TGTGCCAGCAGCCCCCCTAGCTCTGGGGCCAACGTCCTGACTTTC
>TRBJ2-2|-|TRBD2|TRBV14
CASSRLLAGGPGGELFF
TGTGCCAGCAGCCGACTACTAGCGGGGGGCCCGGGCGGGGAGCTGTTTTTT
>TRBJ1-2|-|TRBD1|TRBV5-1
CASSLDSGTGINYGYTF
TGCGCCAGCAGCTTGGACAGCGGGACAGGGATAAACTATGGCTACACCTTC
>TRBJ2-5|-|TRBD2|TRBV4-1
CASSQERGLVETQYF
TGCGCCAGCAGCCAAGAAAGGGGACTAGTAGAGACCCAGTACTTC
>TRBJ1-5|-|TRBD1|TRBV28
CASSLNRGGQPQHF
TGTGCCAGCAGTTTAAACAGGGGCGGACAGCCCCAGCATTTT
>TRBJ2-7|few|-|TRBV29-1
CSVEDPGRAYEQYF
TGCAGCGTTGAAGACCCGGGAAGGGCATACGAGCAGTACTTC
>TRBJ1-6|once|-|TRBV5-5
CASRQITRDPKARSPLHF
TGTGCCAGCAGGCAAATAACTCGAGACCCCAAAGCGAGATCACCCCTCCACTTT
>TRBJ2-3|-|TRBD2|TRBV6-1
CASSGGLAGGPGDTQYF
TGTGCCAGCAGTGGTGGACTAGCGGGGGGGCCGGGGGATACGCAGTATTTT
>TRBJ2-2|few|TRBD2|TRBV3-1/TRBV3-2
CASSRLASIGELFF
TGTGCCAGCAGCCGACTAGCGTCGATCGGGGAGCTGTTTTTT
>TRBJ2-7|-|TRBD1|TRBV20-1
CSARDREEWYF
TGCAGTGCCAGAGACAGGGAAGAGTGGTACTTC
>TRBJ1-2|-|TRBD1|TRBV2
CASSRDRDSGYTF
TGTGCCAGCAGCCGGGACAGGGATTCTGGCTACACCTTC
>TRBJ2-7|-|-|TRBV6-5
CASSRLSSYEQYF
TGTGCCAGCAGTAGACTAAGCTCCTACGAGCAGTACTTC
>TRBJ1-2|-|TRBD1|TRBV5-1
CASSSTGQVYGYTF
TGCGCCAGCAGCTCGACAGGGCAGGTTTATGGCTACACCTTC
>TRBJ2-5|-|TRBD2|TRBV4-2
CASSRGTSGYQETQYF
TGTGCCAGCAGCCGCGGGACTAGCGGCTACCAAGAGACCCAGTACTTC
>TRBJ2-1|-|-|TRBV18
CASSPGEGLEQFF
TGTGCCAGCTCACCGGGTGAGGGACTTGAGCAGTTCTTC
>TRBJ1-2|-|-|TRBV3-1/TRBV3-2
CASSQDLGGAVYYGYTF
TGTGCCAGCAGCCAAGATCTAGGGGGGGCTGTTTACTATGGCTACACCTTC
>TRBJ2-1|-|TRBD2|TRBV5-1
CASSLEGTSGGTGYYNEQFF
TGCGCCAGCAGCTTGGAAGGGACTAGCGGGGGGACAGGATACTACAATGAGCAGTTCTTC
>TRBJ2-5|-|-|TRBV5-5
CASSLAPTKETQYF
TGTGCCAGCAGCTTGGCTCCCACTAAAGAGACCCAGTACTTC
>TRBJ2-3|-|-|TRBV5-1
CASSLVGGALDTQYF
TGCGCCAGCAGCTTGGTTGGGGGGGCCTTGGATACGCAGTATTTT
>TRBJ1-2|-|-|TRBV30
CAWSSGQGYGYTF
TGTGCCTGGAGTTCAGGGCAGGGATATGGCTACACCTTC
>TRBJ2-5|-|-|TRBV28
CASNTGSQETQYF
TGTGCCAGCAACACAGGTTCCCAAGAGACCCAGTACTTC
>TRBJ2-5|-|TRBD2|TRBV25-1
CASSPHSTSGGRETQYF
TGTGCCAGCAGTCCTCACTCAACTAGCGGGGGGAGAGAGACCCAGTACTTC
>TRBJ1-2|-|TRBD1|TRBV9
CASSKSFGQGAHYGYTF
TGTGCCAGCAGCAAGTCATTCGGCCAGGGGGCACACTATGGCTACACCTTC